Each of the 2 T cell receptor beta chains below was sequenced from the same sample in a study of T-cell reconstitution after alpha-beta-depleted transplantation in children. As it was prepared, the TCRbeta library received unique molecular identifiers. TCRdb re-analysed the PCR reads in MiXCR, keeping a single row per CDR3 protein. The repertoire has 280,000 or so distinct CDR3 sequences, around a tenth of them found once; the top ten carry around 20%. Sample: peripheral blood, taken 180 days after TCRalphabeta/CD19-depleted stem cell transplant. The receptors derive from a male patient aged 2-9 years who had a stem cell transplant for chronic granulomatous disease, so the T cells may come from the graft donor.

As regards this clonotype: A much more abundant neighbour one base away suggests this may be a read error. The V call is TRBV6-1, the J call TRBJ2-2, with D tentatively TRBD2 (5 bases). Per germline, CDR1 MNHNS and CDR2 SASEGT. This CDR3 has 16 amino acids. CDR3 DNA sequence: TGTGCCAGCAGTCGCAACTATATGACGAACACCGGGGATCTGTTTTTT. It encodes CASSRNYMTNTGDLFF.

This clonotype was recorded many times. V gene TRBV6-1 combines with J gene TRBJ2-3; TRBD2 is a possible D gene (6 bases). This CDR3 region has 16 residues. Germline values: CDR1 MNHNS, CDR2 SASEGT. V was shortened by 6 bases and J by 6 bases, with 22 bases between the two germline ends. The CDR3 DNA reads as TGTGCCAGCAGGGGATCTGGGACTCGTAACCGGGATACGCAGTATTTT. It yields the protein CASRGSGTRNRDTQYF.